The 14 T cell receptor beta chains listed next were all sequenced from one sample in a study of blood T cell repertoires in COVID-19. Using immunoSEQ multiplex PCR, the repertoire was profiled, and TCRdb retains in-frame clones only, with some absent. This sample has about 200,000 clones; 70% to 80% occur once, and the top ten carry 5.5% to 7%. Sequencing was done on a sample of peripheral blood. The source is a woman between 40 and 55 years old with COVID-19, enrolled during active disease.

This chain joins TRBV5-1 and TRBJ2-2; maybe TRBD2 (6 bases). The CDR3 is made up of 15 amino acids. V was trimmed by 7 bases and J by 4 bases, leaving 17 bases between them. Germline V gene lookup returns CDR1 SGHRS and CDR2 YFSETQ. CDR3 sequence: CASRNGGPGTGELFF. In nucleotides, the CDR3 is TGCGCCAGCCGGAATGGAGGGCCGGGCACCGGGGAGCTGTTTTTT. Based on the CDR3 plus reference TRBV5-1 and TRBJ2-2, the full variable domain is KAGVTQTPRYLIKTRGQQVTLSCSPISGHRSVSWYQQTPGQGLQFLFEYFSETQRNKGNFPGRFSGRQFSNSRSEMNVSTLELGDSALYLCASRNGGPGTGELFFGEGSRLTVL.

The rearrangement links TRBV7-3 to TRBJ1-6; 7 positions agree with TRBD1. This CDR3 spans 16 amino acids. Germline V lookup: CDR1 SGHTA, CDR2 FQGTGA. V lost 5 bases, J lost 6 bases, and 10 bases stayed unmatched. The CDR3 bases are TGTGCCAGCAGCGAGTCCTCAGGGGGACTTAATTCACCCCTCCACTTT. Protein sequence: CASSESSGGLNSPLHF.

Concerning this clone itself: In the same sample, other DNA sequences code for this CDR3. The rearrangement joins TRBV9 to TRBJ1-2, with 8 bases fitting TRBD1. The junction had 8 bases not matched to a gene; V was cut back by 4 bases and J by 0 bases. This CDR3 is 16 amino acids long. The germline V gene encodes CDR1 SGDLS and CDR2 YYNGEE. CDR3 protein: CASSPGTGETNYGYTF. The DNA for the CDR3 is TGTGCCAGCAGCCCGGGGACAGGAGAAACTAACTATGGCTACACCTTC.

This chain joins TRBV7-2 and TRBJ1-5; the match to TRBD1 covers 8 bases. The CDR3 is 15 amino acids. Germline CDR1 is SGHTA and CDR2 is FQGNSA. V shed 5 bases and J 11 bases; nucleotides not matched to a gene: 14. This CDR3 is CASSQLTGDHTSQHF. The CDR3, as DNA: TGTGCCAGCAGCCAACTGACAGGGGACCACACGTCCCAGCATTTT.

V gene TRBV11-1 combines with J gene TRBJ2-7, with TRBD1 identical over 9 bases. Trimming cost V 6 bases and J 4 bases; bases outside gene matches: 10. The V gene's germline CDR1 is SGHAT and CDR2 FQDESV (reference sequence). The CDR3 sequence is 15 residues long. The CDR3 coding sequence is TGTGCCAGCAGTTCGGAGGGGACAGGGCAATACGAGCAGTACTTC. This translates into CASSSEGTGQYEQYF.

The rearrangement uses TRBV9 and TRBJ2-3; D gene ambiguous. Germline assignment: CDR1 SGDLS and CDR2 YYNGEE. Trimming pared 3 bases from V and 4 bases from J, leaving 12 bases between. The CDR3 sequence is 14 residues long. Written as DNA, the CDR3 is TGTGCCAGCAGCGCCCCTGGGCTGTCAGATACGCAGTATTTT. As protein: CASSAPGLSDTQYF.

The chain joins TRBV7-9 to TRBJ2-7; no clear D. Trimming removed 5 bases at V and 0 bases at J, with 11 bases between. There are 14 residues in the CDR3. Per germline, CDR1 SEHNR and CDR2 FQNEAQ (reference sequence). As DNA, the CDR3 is TGTGCCAGCAGCCTTAGTCGATCCTCCTACGAGCAGTACTTC. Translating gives CASSLSRSSYEQYF.

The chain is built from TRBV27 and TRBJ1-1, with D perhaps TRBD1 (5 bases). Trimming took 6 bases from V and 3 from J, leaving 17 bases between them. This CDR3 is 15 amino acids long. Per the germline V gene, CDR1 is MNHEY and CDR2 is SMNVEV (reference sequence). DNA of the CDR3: TGTGCCAGCAGCTCTTTAGGGGCGGGAGACACTGAAGCTTTCTTT. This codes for CASSSLGAGDTEAFF.

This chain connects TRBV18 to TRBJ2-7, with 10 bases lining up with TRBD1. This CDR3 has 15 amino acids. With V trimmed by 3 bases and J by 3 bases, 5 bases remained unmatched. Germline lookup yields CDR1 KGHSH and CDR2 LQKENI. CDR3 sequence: CASSPGDRGSYEQYF. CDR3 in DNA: TGTGCCAGCTCACCCGGGGACAGGGGAAGCTACGAGCAGTACTTC.

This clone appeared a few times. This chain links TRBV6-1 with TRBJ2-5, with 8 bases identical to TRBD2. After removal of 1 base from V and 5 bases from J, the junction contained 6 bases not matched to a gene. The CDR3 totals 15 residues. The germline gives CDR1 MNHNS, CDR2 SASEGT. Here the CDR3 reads CASSEGSGVSETQYF. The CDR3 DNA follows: TGTGCCAGCAGTGAAGGTAGCGGGGTGTCGGAGACCCAGTACTTC.

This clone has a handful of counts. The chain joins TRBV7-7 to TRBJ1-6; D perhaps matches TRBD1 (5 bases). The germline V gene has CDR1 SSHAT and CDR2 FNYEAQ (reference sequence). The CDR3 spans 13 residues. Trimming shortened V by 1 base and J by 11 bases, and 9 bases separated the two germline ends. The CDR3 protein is CASSLDGGTPLHF. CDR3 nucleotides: TGTGCCAGCAGCTTAGACGGGGGTACACCCCTCCACTTT.

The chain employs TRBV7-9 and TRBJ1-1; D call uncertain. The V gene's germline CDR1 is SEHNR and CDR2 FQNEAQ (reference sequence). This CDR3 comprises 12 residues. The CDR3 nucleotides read TGTGCATGCCAGGCGGGCAACACTGAAGCTTTCTTT. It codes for CACQAGNTEAFF.

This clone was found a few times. CDR3 sequence: CAWKSGPGQASTGELFF. CDR3 bases: TGTGCCTGGAAGTCCGGTCCGGGACAGGCGAGCACCGGGGAGCTGTTTTTT. The chain uses TRBV30 and TRBJ2-2, with 8 bases matching TRBD1. In germline, CDR1 is GTSNPN, CDR2 SVGIG (reference sequence). The CDR3 covers 17 residues. J was trimmed by 4 bases and V by 4 bases; bases with no gene match: 14.

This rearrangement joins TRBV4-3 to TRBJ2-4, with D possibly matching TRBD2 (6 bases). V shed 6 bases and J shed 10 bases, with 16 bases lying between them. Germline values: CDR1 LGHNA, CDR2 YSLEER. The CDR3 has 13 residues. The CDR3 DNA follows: TGCGCCAGCAGTAACACCCCCGGGGGTATTCAGTACTTC. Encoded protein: CASSNTPGGIQYF.